This record concerns one T cell receptor beta chain sequence. The antigen remains unidentified. Germline V gene lookup returns CDR1 SGHNT and CDR2 YYREEE (reference sequence). The V gene lost 2 bases and the J gene lost 3 bases, with 12 bases spanning the gap. The CDR3 covers 15 residues. Reverse transcribed after extraction, RNA yielded cDNA as the sequencing template. The assay was immunoSEQ multiplex PCR, and TCRdb's table has in-frame clones only and misses some. Of 100,000 to 120,000 clones listed, 45% to 60% are singletons. This specimen comes from a study of CD8+ T cells in alopecia areata. Whole-study results and caveats: Scalp sequencing captures resident alphabeta T cells of normal skin too. Lesional scalp exceeded normal scalp in clonality, especially in alopecia totalis/universalis.

The clonotype was recovered from a human donor with alopecia areata. The chain carries TRBV5-4 and TRBJ2-4; no clear D. Sequencing was carried out using NKG2D-low CD8+ T cells sorted from blood. The CDR3 region has the DNA TGTGCCAGCAGCTTAAGGCAGCGCCGCAAAAACATTCAGTACTTC. Translating gives CASSLRQRRKNIQYF. Supplemented by reference TRBV5-4 and TRBJ2-4, the full variable domain reads ETGVTQSPTHLIKTRGQQVTLRCSSQSGHNTVSWYQQALGQGPQFIFQYYREEENGRGNFPPRFSGLQFPNYSSELNVNALELDDSALYLCASSLRQRRKNIQYFGAGTRLSVL.